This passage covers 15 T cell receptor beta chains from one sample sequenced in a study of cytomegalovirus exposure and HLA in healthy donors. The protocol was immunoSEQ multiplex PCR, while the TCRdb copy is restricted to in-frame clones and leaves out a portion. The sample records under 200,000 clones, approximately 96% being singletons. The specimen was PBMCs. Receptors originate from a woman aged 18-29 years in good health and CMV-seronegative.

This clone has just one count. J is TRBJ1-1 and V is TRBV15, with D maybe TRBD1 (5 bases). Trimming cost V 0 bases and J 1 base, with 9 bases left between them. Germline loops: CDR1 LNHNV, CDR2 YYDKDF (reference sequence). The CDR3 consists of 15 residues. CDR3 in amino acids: CATSRDRAPNTEAFF. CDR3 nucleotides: TGTGCCACCAGCAGAGACAGGGCTCCGAACACTGAAGCTTTCTTT. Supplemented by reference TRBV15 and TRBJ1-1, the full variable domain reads DAMVIQNPRYQVTQFGKPVTLSCSQTLNHNVMYWYQQKSSQAPKLLFHYYDKDFNNEADTPDNFQSRRPNTSFCFLDIRSPGLGDTAMYLCATSRDRAPNTEAFFGQGTRLTVV.

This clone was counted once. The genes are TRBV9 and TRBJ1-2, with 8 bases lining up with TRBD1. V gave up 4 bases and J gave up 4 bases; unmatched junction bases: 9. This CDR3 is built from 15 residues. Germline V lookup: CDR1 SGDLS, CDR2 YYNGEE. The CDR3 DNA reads TGTGCCAGCAGCACCGGGACAGGAGGGGCCTATGGCTACACCTTC. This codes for CASSTGTGGAYGYTF.

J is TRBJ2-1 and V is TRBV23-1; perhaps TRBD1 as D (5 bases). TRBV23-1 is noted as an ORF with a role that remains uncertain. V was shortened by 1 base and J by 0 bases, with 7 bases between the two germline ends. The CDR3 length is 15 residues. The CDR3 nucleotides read TGCGCCAGCAGTCAATGTCAGGGCTCCTACAATGAGCAGTTCTTC. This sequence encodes CASSQCQGSYNEQFF.

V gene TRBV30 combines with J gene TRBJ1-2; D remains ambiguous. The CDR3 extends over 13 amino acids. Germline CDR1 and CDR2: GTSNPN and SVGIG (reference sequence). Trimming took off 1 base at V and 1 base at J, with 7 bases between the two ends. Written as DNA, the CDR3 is TGTGCCTGGAGTGCTGTCCTTAACTATGGCTACACCTTC. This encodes CAWSAVLNYGYTF.

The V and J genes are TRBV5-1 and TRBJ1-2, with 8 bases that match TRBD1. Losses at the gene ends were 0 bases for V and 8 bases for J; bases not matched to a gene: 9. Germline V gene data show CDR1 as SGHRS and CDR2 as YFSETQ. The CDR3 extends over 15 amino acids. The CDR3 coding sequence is TGCGCCAGCAGCTTGGCCGCAGGGGGCGCGAGGGGCTACACCTTC. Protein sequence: CASSLAAGGARGYTF.

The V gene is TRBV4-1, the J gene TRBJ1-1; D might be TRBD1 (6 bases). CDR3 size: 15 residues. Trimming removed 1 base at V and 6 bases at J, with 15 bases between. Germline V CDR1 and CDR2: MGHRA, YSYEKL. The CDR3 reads CASSQGKGGSAEAFF. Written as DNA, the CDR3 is TGCGCCAGCAGCCAAGGGAAGGGGGGGTCGGCTGAAGCTTTCTTT.

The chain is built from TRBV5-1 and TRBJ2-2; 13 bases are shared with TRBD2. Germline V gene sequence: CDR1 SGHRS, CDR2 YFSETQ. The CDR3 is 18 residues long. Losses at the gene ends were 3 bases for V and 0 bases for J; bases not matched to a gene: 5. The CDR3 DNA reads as TGCGCCAGCAGCTCCAGGACTAGCGGGGGCTCGAACACCGGGGAGCTGTTTTTT. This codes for CASSSRTSGGSNTGELFF.

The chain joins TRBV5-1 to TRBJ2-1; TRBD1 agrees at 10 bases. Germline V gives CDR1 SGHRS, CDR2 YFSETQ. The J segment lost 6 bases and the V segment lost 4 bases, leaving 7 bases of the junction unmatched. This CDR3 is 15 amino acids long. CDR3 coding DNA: TGCGCCAGCAGCCCCGGGGGGACAGGGGTCAATGAGCAGTTCTTC. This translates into CASSPGGTGVNEQFF.

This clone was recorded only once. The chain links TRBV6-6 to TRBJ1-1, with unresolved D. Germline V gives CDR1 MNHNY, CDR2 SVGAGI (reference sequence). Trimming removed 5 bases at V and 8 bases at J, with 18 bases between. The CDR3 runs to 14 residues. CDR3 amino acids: CASSQQSRHVEAFF. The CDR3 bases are TGTGCCAGCAGTCAGCAATCGCGACATGTAGAAGCTTTCTTT.

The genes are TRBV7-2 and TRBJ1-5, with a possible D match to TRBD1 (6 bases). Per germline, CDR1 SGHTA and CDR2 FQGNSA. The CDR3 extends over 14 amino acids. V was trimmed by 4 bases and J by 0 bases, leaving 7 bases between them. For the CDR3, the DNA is TGTGCCAGCAGCTGGACAGATAGCAATCAGCCCCAGCATTTT. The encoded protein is CASSWTDSNQPQHF.

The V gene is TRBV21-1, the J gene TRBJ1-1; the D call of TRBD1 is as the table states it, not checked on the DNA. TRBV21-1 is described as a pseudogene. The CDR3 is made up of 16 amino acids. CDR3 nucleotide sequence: TGTGCCAGCAGCAAAGCGCTGCTGGGGGCGGGCACTGAAGCTTTCTTT. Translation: CASSKALLGAGTEAFF.

CDR3 residues: CASSPTTGGSYEQYF. The CDR3 bases are TGCGCCAGCAGCCCCACGACAGGAGGATCCTACGAGCAGTACTTC. The chain is built from TRBV5-1 and TRBJ2-7, with a tentative D call TRBD1 (6 bases). Germline assignment: CDR1 SGHRS and CDR2 YFSETQ. The length of the CDR3 is 15 residues. The germline V and J ends were trimmed by 4 bases and 1 base, with 15 bases remaining between them.

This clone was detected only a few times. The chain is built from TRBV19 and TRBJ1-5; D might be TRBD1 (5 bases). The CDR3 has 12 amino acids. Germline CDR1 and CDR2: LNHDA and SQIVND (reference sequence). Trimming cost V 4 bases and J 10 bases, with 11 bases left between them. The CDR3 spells CASSTLTGPQHF. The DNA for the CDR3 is TGTGCCAGTAGTACCCTCACAGGCCCCCAGCATTTT.

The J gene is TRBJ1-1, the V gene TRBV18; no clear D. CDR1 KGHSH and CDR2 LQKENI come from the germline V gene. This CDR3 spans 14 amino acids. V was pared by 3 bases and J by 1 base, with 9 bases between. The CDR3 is CASSPTDGNTEAFF. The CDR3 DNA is TGTGCCAGCTCACCTACAGACGGGAACACTGAAGCTTTCTTT.

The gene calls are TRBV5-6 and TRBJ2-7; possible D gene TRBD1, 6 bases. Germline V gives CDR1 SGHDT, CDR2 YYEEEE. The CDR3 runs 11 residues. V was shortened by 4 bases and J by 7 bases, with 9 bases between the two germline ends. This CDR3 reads CASSIGQEQYF. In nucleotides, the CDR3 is TGTGCCAGCAGCATCGGACAGGAGCAGTACTTC.